This TCR beta chain was sequenced during a study of cytomegalovirus exposure and HLA in healthy donors. With respect to this clone: Antigen specificity is unknown.

In the PCR, 60 Vbeta and 13 Jbeta primers were used. Produced via immunoSEQ multiplex PCR; TCRdb's table is partial and in-frame only. Of some 150,000 clones listed, roughly 64% are singletons. V shed 5 bases and J 4 bases; nucleotides not matched to a gene: 16. The CDR3 spans 17 residues. Germline V gives CDR1 SGHVS, CDR2 FQNEAQ. Notes on the study in general: TCR beta V segments were, for the most part, productive about 87% or about 30% of the time in an earlier analysis. Generally TCR sequences proved uncommon, though certain public TCRs appeared in numerous donors. Overall, approximately 180 TCR beta chains were annotated as cytomegalovirus-associated.

The specimen was PBMCs. V gene TRBV7-8 combines with J gene TRBJ2-5; 7 bases align to TRBD1. The receptor was derived from a woman younger than 45 in good health and CMV-seropositive. CDR3 sequence: CASSINRGSAFTETQYF. The CDR3 nucleotides are TGTGCCAGCAGCATCAACAGGGGATCGGCATTTACAGAGACCCAGTACTTC. Looking up the rest from reference TRBV7-8 and TRBJ2-5 gives the full variable domain: GAGVSQSPRYKVAKRGQDVALRCDPISGHVSLFWYQQALGQGPEFLTYFQNEAQLDKSGLPSDRFFAERPEGSVSTLKIQRTQQEDSAVYLCASSINRGSAFTETQYFGPGTRLLVL.